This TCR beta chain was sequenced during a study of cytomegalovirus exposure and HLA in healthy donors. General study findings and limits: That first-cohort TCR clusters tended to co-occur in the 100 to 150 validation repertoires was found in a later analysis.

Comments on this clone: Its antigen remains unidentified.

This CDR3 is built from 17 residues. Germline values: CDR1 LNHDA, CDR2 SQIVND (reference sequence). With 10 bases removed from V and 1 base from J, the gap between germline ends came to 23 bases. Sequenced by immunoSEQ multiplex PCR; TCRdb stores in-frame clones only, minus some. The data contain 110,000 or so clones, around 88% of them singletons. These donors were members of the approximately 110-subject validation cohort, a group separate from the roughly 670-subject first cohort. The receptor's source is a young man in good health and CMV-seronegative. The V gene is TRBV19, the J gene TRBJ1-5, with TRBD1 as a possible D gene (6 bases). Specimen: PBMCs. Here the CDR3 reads CATAEIFRGPSNQPQHF. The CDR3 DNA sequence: TGTGCCACCGCAGAGATTTTCAGGGGCCCCAGCAATCAGCCCCAGCATTTT.